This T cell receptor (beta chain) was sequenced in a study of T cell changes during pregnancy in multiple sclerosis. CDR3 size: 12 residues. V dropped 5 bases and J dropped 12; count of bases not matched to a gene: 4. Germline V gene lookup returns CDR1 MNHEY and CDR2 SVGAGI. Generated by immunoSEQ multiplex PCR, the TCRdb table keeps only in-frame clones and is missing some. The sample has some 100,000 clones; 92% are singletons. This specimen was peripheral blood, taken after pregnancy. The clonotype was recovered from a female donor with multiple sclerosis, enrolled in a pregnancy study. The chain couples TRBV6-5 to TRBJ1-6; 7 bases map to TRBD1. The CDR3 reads CASSPRTGPLHF. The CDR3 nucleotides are TGTGCCAGCAGTCCAAGGACAGGACCCCTCCACTTT.